The rows below give T cell receptor beta chains drawn from one sample of a study of STAT3 mutations in large granular lymphocyte leukemia. The method was immunoSEQ multiplex PCR; TCRdb's version includes in-frame clones alone and lacks a portion of them. The profile shows tens of thousands of clones, about 95% of them singletons. Sequencing input: peripheral blood mononuclear cells. The source is a man aged 40-49 years with T-cell large granular lymphocyte leukemia. Some clones in this sample may be carry-over from other donors' samples. Both conserved end residues are part of each CDR3. Each record gives: J gene, D gene, clone size, V gene, CDR3 protein, CDR3 DNA. The D gene is left open where the match is weak. Not all rows give a size; the values are once, few, many and, for expanded clones, a class.

J gene: TRBJ1-2
D gene: .
clone size: .
V gene: TRBV7-9
CDR3 protein: CASSPGPGWPYGYTF
CDR3 DNA: TGTGCCAGCAGCCCCGGACCCGGCTGGCCCTATGGCTACACCTTC

J gene: TRBJ1-6
D gene: TRBD1
clone size: .
V gene: TRBV7-9
CDR3 protein: CASSVQGSSYNSPLHF
CDR3 DNA: TGTGCCAGCAGTGTACAGGGGAGCTCCTATAATTCACCCCTCCACTTT

J gene: TRBJ1-1
D gene: TRBD1
clone size: .
V gene: TRBV27
CDR3 protein: CASSLTGRHTEAFF
CDR3 DNA: TGTGCCAGCAGTTTGACAGGGAGGCACACTGAAGCTTTCTTT

J gene: TRBJ1-5
D gene: .
clone size: .
V gene: TRBV4-1
CDR3 protein: CASSQGGAVNQPQHF
CDR3 DNA: TGCGCCAGCAGCCAAGGGGGGGCAGTCAATCAGCCCCAGCATTTT

J gene: TRBJ1-1
D gene: TRBD1
clone size: .
V gene: TRBV5-1
CDR3 protein: CASSSDRGSTEAFF
CDR3 DNA: TGCGCCAGCAGCTCGGACAGGGGGAGCACTGAAGCTTTCTTT

J gene: TRBJ2-6
D gene: TRBD2
clone size: .
V gene: TRBV4-3
CDR3 protein: CASSQDLTLAGVSSGANVLTF
CDR3 DNA: TGCGCCAGCAGCCAAGATCTGACCCTAGCGGGGGTGAGCTCTGGGGCCAACGTCCTGACTTTC

J gene: TRBJ2-2
D gene: TRBD2
clone size: once
V gene: TRBV9
CDR3 protein: CASSPHGGANTGELFF
CDR3 DNA: TGTGCCAGCAGCCCACATGGGGGGGCGAACACCGGGGAGCTGTTTTTT

J gene: TRBJ2-7
D gene: .
clone size: .
V gene: TRBV27
CDR3 protein: CASFSSSYEQYF
CDR3 DNA: TGTGCCAGCTTTTCCAGCTCCTACGAGCAGTACTTC

J gene: TRBJ1-2
D gene: .
clone size: .
V gene: TRBV29-1
CDR3 protein: CSVETDNYGYTF
CDR3 DNA: TGCAGCGTTGAGACAGATAACTATGGCTACACCTTC

J gene: TRBJ2-1
D gene: .
clone size: .
V gene: TRBV7-2
CDR3 protein: CASSSVGGSSYNEQFF
CDR3 DNA: TGTGCCAGCAGCTCGGTTGGAGGGAGCTCCTACAATGAGCAGTTCTTC

J gene: TRBJ1-2
D gene: .
clone size: .
V gene: TRBV5-1
CDR3 protein: CASSAGQNYGYTF
CDR3 DNA: TGCGCCAGCAGCGCCGGACAGAACTATGGCTACACCTTC

J gene: TRBJ1-2
D gene: .
clone size: .
V gene: TRBV7-2
CDR3 protein: CASSWDNYGYTF
CDR3 DNA: TGTGCCAGCAGCTGGGACAACTATGGCTACACCTTC

J gene: TRBJ2-7
D gene: .
clone size: .
V gene: TRBV28
CDR3 protein: CASSPSDTREQYF
CDR3 DNA: TGTGCCAGCAGCCCCAGTGACACACGCGAGCAGTACTTC

J gene: TRBJ1-5
D gene: .
clone size: .
V gene: TRBV19
CDR3 protein: CASSPARDNSFYSNQPQHF
CDR3 DNA: TGTGCCAGTAGTCCGGCCAGGGATAATTCGTTCTATAGCAATCAGCCCCAGCATTTT

J gene: TRBJ2-2
D gene: .
clone size: .
V gene: TRBV7-2
CDR3 protein: CASSLVETTTGELFF
CDR3 DNA: TGTGCCAGCAGCTTAGTGGAGACCACCACCGGGGAGCTGTTTTTT

J gene: TRBJ2-3
D gene: TRBD2
clone size: .
V gene: TRBV30
CDR3 protein: CAWTSGTDTQYF
CDR3 DNA: TGTGCTTGGACTAGCGGCACAGATACGCAGTATTTT

J gene: TRBJ2-5
D gene: TRBD1
clone size: .
V gene: TRBV27
CDR3 protein: CASHRQGSQETQYF
CDR3 DNA: TGTGCCTCACATAGACAGGGGTCACAAGAGACCCAGTACTTC

J gene: TRBJ2-5
D gene: .
clone size: .
V gene: TRBV7-9
CDR3 protein: CASKSPQEETQYF
CDR3 DNA: TGTGCCAGCAAGTCCCCACAGGAGGAGACCCAGTACTTC

J gene: TRBJ1-1
D gene: .
clone size: once
V gene: TRBV4-3
CDR3 protein: CASSQEAASTEAFF
CDR3 DNA: TGCGCCAGCAGCCAAGAAGCGGCAAGCACTGAAGCTTTCTTT

J gene: TRBJ2-1
D gene: TRBD2
clone size: .
V gene: TRBV7-2
CDR3 protein: CASSSSGGPYNEQFF
CDR3 DNA: TGTGCCAGCAGCTCTAGCGGGGGGCCCTACAATGAGCAGTTCTTC